This T cell receptor beta chain came from a study of T-cell memory formation after mild COVID-19. Study summary: TCR clusters were largely donor specific.

5'RACE with constant-segment primers yielded barcoded, UMI-tagged TCR alpha and TCR beta cDNA libraries. One entry per CDR3 protein, called by TCRdb with MiXCR from the 5' RACE reads. The sample includes over 350,000 distinct CDR3 sequences, 16% of them seen just once. Germline V lookup: CDR1 SGDLS, CDR2 YYNGEE. V dropped 3 bases and J dropped 2; count of bases not matched to a gene: 9. CDR3 length: 17 amino acids. Points on this clonotype: Antigen unknown.

General observations from the study: Clones that contracted clustered mainly in CM and EM if CD4+ and in EMRA if CD8+.

The source is a young man who had mild COVID-19 (a few samples of this study predate the infection). Cell type and time point are not known. Specimen: PBMCs or a T cell subset sorted from them (not recorded which). The rearrangement joins TRBV9 to TRBJ2-7, with 12 bases fitting TRBD2. The CDR3 coding sequence is TGTGCCAGCAGCGGGACTAGCGGGGTCCACCCGGCCTACGAGCAGTACTTC. Protein: CASSGTSGVHPAYEQYF.